This entry lists 18 T cell receptor beta chains sequenced from one sample in a study of CD8 T cells in ankylosing spondylitis. TCRdb passed the 5' RACE reads through MiXCR, listing each CDR3 protein once. The table lists about 340,000 distinct CDR3 sequences, about 15% of them singletons. Input material: blood, either unsorted or a sorted T cell fraction (not recorded which). The receptors here all came from a male donor with ankylosing spondylitis or in good health (not recorded which).

The CDR3 region is CASSPRIGETQYF. The DNA of the CDR3 is TGTGCCAGCAGCCCCAGGATCGGAGAGACCCAGTACTTC. The chain links TRBV7-2 to TRBJ2-5; D is unresolved. CDR3 length: 13 residues. Between the trimmed V and J ends, which lost 5 bases and 4 bases, there was a span of 11 bases. Germline V gene data show CDR1 as SGHTA and CDR2 as FQGNSA.

This clonotype was picked up one time. This chain connects TRBV12-3 or TRBV12-4 to TRBJ2-3; D tentatively reads TRBD1 or TRBD2 (6 bases each). The CDR3 consists of 14 residues. V lost 6 bases and J lost 6, with 16 bases in between. The CDR3: CASRRDIRADTQYF. CDR3 coding DNA: TGTGCCAGCAGGCGGGACATTCGTGCGGATACGCAGTATTTT.

The chain joins TRBV4-1 to TRBJ2-5; D could derive from TRBD1 or TRBD2 (5 bases each). Trimming took 4 bases from V and 7 from J, leaving 19 bases between them. Germline V lookup: CDR1 MGHRA, CDR2 YSYEKL. The CDR3 sequence is 15 residues long. CDR3 in DNA: TGCGCCAGCAGCCTCTTGGGGAAGCGGCAGGGGACCCAGTACTTC. This codes for CASSLLGKRQGTQYF.

This chain joins TRBV29-1 and TRBJ1-1; the D is unclear. V shed 6 bases and J shed 0 bases, with 14 bases lying between them. Germline values: CDR1 SQVTM, CDR2 ANQGSEA. This CDR3 has 14 amino acids. For the CDR3, the DNA is TGCAGCGTCTTAACAGCCTTCCTGAACACTGAAGCTTTCTTT. It encodes CSVLTAFLNTEAFF.

This clonotype was seen ten or more times. As DNA, the CDR3 is TGTGCCAGCAGCTTCTCCAGGAAGGAGCAGTTCTTC. It yields the protein CASSFSRKEQFF. This sequence joins TRBV11-2 and TRBJ2-1; D is uncertain. Trimming cost V 3 bases and J 10 bases, with 10 bases left between them. This CDR3 spans 12 amino acids. Germline V lookup: CDR1 SGHAT, CDR2 FQNNGV.

The chain has TRBV25-1 and TRBJ1-1; 9 bases align to TRBD1. Germline V CDR1 and CDR2: MGHDK, SYGVNS. The length of the CDR3 is 12 residues. The V segment lost 6 bases and the J segment 6 bases; nucleotides outside the gene matches: 2. CDR3 in amino acids: CASRGTGSEAFF. Written as DNA, the CDR3 is TGTGCCAGCAGGGGGACAGGGTCTGAAGCTTTCTTT.

This sequence joins TRBV24-1 and TRBJ2-2; D gene uncertain. This CDR3 region has 14 residues. Germline CDR1 and CDR2: KGHDR and SFDVKD. V lost 5 bases to trimming and J lost 2 bases, with 8 bases between them. DNA for the CDR3: TGTGCCACCAGTGGGCATTCCAACACCGGGGAGCTGTTTTTT. It is translated as CATSGHSNTGELFF.

This clonotype came up a few times. The rearrangement links TRBV12-3 or TRBV12-4 to TRBJ1-2; D unresolved. The ends were cut back, 3 bases at V and 2 bases at J, with 7 bases in the middle. The CDR3 is 13 residues long. The CDR3 region is CASSFDLNYGYTF. In DNA, the CDR3 is TGTGCCAGCAGTTTTGACCTCAACTATGGCTACACCTTC.

In regard to this clonotype: Since a much larger clone is just one base distant, this may be a read error. This sequence joins TRBV6-1 and TRBJ2-2; 7 nucleotides agree with TRBD1. This CDR3 spans 14 amino acids. Germline lookup yields CDR1 MNHNS and CDR2 SASEGT. V trimming: 6 bases; J trimming: 1 base; junction bases outside the gene matches: 2. The CDR3 DNA follows: TGTGCCAGCAGGCGACAGGGGAACACCGGGGAGCTGTTTTTT. Its protein product is CASRRQGNTGELFF.

The rearrangement uses TRBV29-1 and TRBJ2-1, with no clear D. CDR1 is SQVTM and CDR2 is ANQGSEA in the germline V gene. The CDR3 contains 15 residues. V lost 5 bases and J lost 0, with 14 bases in between. The CDR3 protein is CSVRVPPSSYNEQFF. CDR3 coding DNA: TGCAGCGTTCGAGTCCCTCCGAGCTCCTACAATGAGCAGTTCTTC.

This clonotype was seen a few times. This chain uses TRBV30 with TRBJ2-7; no clear D. Germline lookup yields CDR1 GTSNPN and CDR2 SVGIG (reference sequence). The CDR3 is made up of 13 amino acids. The V end lost 1 base, the J end lost 5 bases, and 12 bases lay between the germline ends. CDR3 region: CAWSGNRGNEQYF. The CDR3, as DNA: TGTGCCTGGAGTGGAAACAGAGGTAACGAGCAGTACTTC. The full variable domain, with the rest looked up from reference TRBV30 and TRBJ2-7, is SQTIHQWPATLVQPVGSPLSLECTVEGTSNPNLYWYRQAAGRGLQLLFYSVGIGQISSEVPQNLSASRPQDRQFILSSKKLLLSDSGFYLCAWSGNRGNEQYFGPGTRLTVT.

This clonotype was detected a few times. This chain uses TRBV5-6 with TRBJ2-5, with D uncertain. This CDR3 region has 14 residues. V gave up 3 bases and J gave up 4 bases, with 13 bases separating them. Germline values: CDR1 SGHDT, CDR2 YYEEEE. The DNA of the CDR3 is TGTGCCAGCAGCTCCCCGGGCGGTGTAGAGACCCAGTACTTC. This translates into CASSSPGGVETQYF.

This clonotype appeared a few times. The chain is built from TRBV20-1 and TRBJ2-5; the D gene is possibly TRBD2 (5 bases). Germline-derived CDR1 and CDR2 are DFQATT and SNEGSKA (reference sequence). CDR3 size: 11 residues. Trimming shortened V by 4 bases and J by 4 bases, and 7 bases separated the two germline ends. The CDR3, as DNA: TGCAGTGCTATGGGGAGAGAGACCCAGTACTTC. Translating it yields CSAMGRETQYF.

The chain is built from TRBV4-2 and TRBJ2-5, with D hard to call. The V gene's germline CDR1 is LGHNA and CDR2 YNFKEQ. Trimming stripped 4 bases from V and 4 bases from J, with 13 bases between. The CDR3 runs to 14 residues. CDR3 sequence reads: CASSPRNKGETQYF. DNA of the CDR3: TGTGCCAGCAGCCCGCGAAATAAGGGAGAGACCCAGTACTTC.

This clonotype has just a few counts. The chain joins TRBV20-1 to TRBJ2-3, with 7 positions matching TRBD1. Germline CDR1 and CDR2: DFQATT and SNEGSKA (reference sequence). CDR3 length: 14 residues. V was clipped by 4 bases and J by 1 base; unmatched bases: 5. CDR3 loop: CSATKTGRTDTQYF. For the CDR3, the DNA is TGCAGTGCTACTAAGACAGGGCGCACAGATACGCAGTATTTT.

Written as DNA, the CDR3 is TGCAGCGTAGCGAGACCGACCGGGACAGGGTATGGCTACACCTTC. Protein: CSVARPTGTGYGYTF. The chain links TRBV29-1 to TRBJ1-2, with 9 bases aligning to TRBD1. CDR3 length: 15 residues. CDR1 is SQVTM and CDR2 is ANQGSEA in the germline V gene. V shed 6 bases, J shed 5 bases, and the junction held 13 bases outside the gene matches.

This clonotype has more than one count but fewer than ten. The chain has TRBV12-3 or TRBV12-4 and TRBJ2-4, with D uncertain. V dropped 2 bases and J dropped 3 bases, with 2 bases sitting between them. The CDR3 is 12 residues long. For the CDR3, the DNA is TGTGCCAGCAGTTTAATCAAAAACATTCAGTACTTC. Translation: CASSLIKNIQYF.

This clonotype was found a few times. J is TRBJ2-3 and V is TRBV5-8; TRBD2 matches 13 bases. Trimming removed 5 bases from V and 6 bases from J; junction bases left unmatched: 9. CDR1 and CDR2 (germline): SGHTS, YDEGEE. The CDR3 runs 16 residues. This CDR3 is CASSYRLAGGGDTQYF. The CDR3 DNA is TGTGCCAGCAGTTACCGACTAGCGGGAGGAGGGGATACGCAGTATTTT.